Described below is a single TCR beta chain sequence and its context. Antigen: not known. These data belong to a study of T cell responses to AZD1222 COVID-19 vaccine. General study findings and limits: Sampling captured repertoires only after the peak T cell response. Regions 160-218 and 743-854 held dominance among vaccine-associated CD4 TCRs, which spanned spike.

The V gene's germline CDR1 is MGHDK and CDR2 SYGVNS. The CDR3 extends over 16 amino acids. Trimming took off 1 base at V and 7 bases at J, with 19 bases between the two ends. Only in-frame clones appear in the TCRdb table, and some are missing; sequencing was by immunoSEQ multiplex PCR. This table has under 95,000 clones, 89% appearing once. The chain has TRBV25-1 and TRBJ1-2, with D possibly being TRBD1 (6 bases). The clonotype originates from an adult in good health. The input for sequencing was peripheral blood, taken on day 0 of AZD1222 vaccination. The CDR3 sequence is CASSEWGLGGAGGYTF. Here the CDR3 DNA reads TGTGCCAGCAGTGAATGGGGGTTGGGGGGCGCCGGTGGCTACACCTTC.